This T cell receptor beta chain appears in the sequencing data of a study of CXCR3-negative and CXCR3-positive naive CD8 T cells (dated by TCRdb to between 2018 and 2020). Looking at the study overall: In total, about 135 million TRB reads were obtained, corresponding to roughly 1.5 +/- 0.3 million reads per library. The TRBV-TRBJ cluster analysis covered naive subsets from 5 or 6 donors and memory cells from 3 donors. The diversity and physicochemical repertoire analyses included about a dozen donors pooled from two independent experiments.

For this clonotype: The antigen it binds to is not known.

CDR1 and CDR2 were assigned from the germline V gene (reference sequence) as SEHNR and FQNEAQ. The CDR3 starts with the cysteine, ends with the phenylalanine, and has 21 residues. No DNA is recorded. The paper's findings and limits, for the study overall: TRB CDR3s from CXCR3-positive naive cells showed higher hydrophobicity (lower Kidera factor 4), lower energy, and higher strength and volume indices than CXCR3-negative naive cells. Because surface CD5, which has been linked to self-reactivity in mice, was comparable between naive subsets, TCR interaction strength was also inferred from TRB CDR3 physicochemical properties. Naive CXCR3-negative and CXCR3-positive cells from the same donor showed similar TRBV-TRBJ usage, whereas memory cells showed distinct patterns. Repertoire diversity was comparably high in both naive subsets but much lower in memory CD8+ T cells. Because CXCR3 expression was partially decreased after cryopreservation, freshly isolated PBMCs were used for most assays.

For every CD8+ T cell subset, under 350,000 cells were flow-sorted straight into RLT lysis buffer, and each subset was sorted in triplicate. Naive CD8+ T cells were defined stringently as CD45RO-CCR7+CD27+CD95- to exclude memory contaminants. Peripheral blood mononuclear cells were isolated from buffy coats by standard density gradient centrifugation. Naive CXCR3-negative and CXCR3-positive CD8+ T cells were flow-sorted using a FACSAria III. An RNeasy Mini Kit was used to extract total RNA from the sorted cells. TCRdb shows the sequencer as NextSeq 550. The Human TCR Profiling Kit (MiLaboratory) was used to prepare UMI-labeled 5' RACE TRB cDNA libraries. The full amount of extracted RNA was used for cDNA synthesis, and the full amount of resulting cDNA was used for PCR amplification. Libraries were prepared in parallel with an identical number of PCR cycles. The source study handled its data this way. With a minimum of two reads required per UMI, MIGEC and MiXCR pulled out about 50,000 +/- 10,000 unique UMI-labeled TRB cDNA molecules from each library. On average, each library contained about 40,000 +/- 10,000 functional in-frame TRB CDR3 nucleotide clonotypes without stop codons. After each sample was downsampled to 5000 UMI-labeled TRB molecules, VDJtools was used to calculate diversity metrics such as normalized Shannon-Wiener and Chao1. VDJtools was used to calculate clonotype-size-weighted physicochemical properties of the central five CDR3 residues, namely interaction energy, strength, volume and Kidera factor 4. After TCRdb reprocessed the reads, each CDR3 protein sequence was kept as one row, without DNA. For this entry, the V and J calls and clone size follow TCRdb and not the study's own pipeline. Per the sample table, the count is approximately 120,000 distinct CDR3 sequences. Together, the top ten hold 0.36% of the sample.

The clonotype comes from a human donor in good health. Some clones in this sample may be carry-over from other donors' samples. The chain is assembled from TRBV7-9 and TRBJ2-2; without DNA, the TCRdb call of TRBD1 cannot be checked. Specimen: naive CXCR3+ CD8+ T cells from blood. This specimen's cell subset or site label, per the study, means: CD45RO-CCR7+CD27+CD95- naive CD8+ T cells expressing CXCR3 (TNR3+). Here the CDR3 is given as CASSGHDGTGGSLIITGELFF. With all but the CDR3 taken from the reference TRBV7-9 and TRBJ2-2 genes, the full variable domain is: DTGVSQNPRHKITKRGQNVTFRCDPISEHNRLYWYRQTLGQGPEFLTYFQNEAQLEKSRLLSDRFSAERPKGSFSTLEIQRTEQGDSAMYLCASSGHDGTGGSLIITGELFFGEGSRLTVL.